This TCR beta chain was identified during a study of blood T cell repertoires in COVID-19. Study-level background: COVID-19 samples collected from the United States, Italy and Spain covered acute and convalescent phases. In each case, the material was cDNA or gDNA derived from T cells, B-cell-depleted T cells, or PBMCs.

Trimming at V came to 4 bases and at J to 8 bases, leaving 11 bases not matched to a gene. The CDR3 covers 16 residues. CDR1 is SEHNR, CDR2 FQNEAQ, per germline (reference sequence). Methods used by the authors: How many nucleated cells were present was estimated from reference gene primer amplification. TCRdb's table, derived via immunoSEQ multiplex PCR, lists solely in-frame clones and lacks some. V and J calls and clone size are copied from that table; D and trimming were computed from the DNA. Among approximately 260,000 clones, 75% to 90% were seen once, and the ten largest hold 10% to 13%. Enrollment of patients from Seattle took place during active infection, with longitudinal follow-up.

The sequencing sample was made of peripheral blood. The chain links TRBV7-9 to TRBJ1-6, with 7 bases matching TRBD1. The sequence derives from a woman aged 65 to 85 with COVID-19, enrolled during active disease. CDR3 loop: CASSSPGDRSYSPLHF. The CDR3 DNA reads TGTGCCAGCAGCTCGCCTGGGGACAGATCGTATTCACCCCTCCACTTT.